This T cell receptor beta chain was sequenced for a study of blood T cells in healthy people across ages (dated by TCRdb to between 2014 and 2017). At the level of the whole study: In model experiments, roughly one uniquely barcoded TCR beta cDNA molecule per two T cells was captured by template switching. The study measured age-related changes in TCR beta repertoire diversity using deep sequencing normalized with unique cDNA molecular identifiers. The donors were divided into four age groups: young (average around 16 years), middle-aged (around 41), aged (approximately 62) and long-lived (82). To avoid experimental bias, donors of different ages were spread randomly across the sequencing lanes. The study analyzed two additional independent replicas of 1 million unique cDNA reads from the same blood draw for two donors, one aged 18 to 30 and one aged 80 or older. What the authors observed across the whole study: Because profiling used bulk unsorted PBMCs, naive and antigen-experienced compartments could not be compared conclusively. The CMV infection status of donors was not known, potentially confounding age-related changes in expanded clonotypes. Compared with the aged group, the long-lived group had more naive CD4+ T cells, fewer expanded clones and increased TCR diversity, a pattern suggesting age selection. The percentage of naive T cells measured by flow cytometry correlated strongly with observed TCR beta diversity. Observed TCR beta diversity per million T cells fell roughly linearly with age, and a significant reduction was already apparent by age roughly 40. Estimates of total diversity based on one million sequenced T cells were considered lower bounds and underestimates.

The protocol used for the library was 5' RACE. Sequenced using an Illumina HiSeq 2500. A second PCR of roughly 6 to 12 cycles was run with a J-beta primer mix and a sample-barcoded 5' primer. Each TCR beta cDNA molecule received a unique molecular identifier from a template-switch 5' adaptor carrying 12 random nucleotides. Each sample yielded at least 3 million CDR3-containing paired-end reads. First-strand cDNA synthesis was performed from all RNA using the Mint cDNA synthesis kit, with priming by a TRBC-specific oligonucleotide. All cDNA was treated with uracil-DNA glycosylase and then went through a first 18-cycle PCR with the universal primers M1SS and BC2_uni_R. Processing in the source paper ran as follows. For normalization, 1 million high-quality reads, each with a distinct molecular identifier, were randomly selected from each sample. Reads with shared molecular identifiers were discarded instead of being binned into consensus sequences. CDR3 identification, clonotype clustering and error correction used MiTCR with a Q25 quality threshold and the strictest error-elimination algorithm. A nonparametric unseen species model with Euler transformation was used to estimate lower-bound total TCR beta diversity. TCRdb cleaned the public reads at Q25 with fastp, built clones with MiXCR and kept in-frame beta chains. All rows with the same CDR3 protein become a single entry with the most common DNA and genes. For this entry, the V and J calls and clone size follow TCRdb and not the study's own pipeline. For this sample there are about 1.6 million distinct CDR3 sequences; 30% to 35% appear just once. The biggest ten clones account for approximately 11% of the sample.

About this clonotype itself: No cognate antigen has been identified for it. No clone much larger than this one lies a single base away; base qualities are absent.

V is shortened by 4 bases, J by 2 bases, and the region joining them spans 27 bases. The CDR3 numbers 19 residues from cysteine through phenylalanine. The only DNA kept is the CDR3, 57 bases in frame from the first base. The germline V gene specifies SQVTM as CDR1 and ANQGSEA as CDR2. Donors were roughly 40 systemically healthy Caucasian individuals from Russia aged roughly 6 to 95 years. Each donor gave about 9.8 milliliters of peripheral blood, drawn into EDTA-treated Vacutainer tubes. Ficoll-Paque density-gradient centrifugation was used to isolate PBMCs, with at least 7 million per sample. Total RNA was extracted from PBMCs with Trizol reagent, with at least 5.5 micrograms obtained per sample. For every donor, flow cytometry on a PBMC aliquot measured the percentage of naive CD45RAhigh/CD27high T cells.

What was sequenced was blood. The sequence came from a woman under 40 in good health. The chain links TRBV29-1 with TRBJ2-4, with no confidently assigned D gene. Read as DNA, the sequence is TGCAGCGTTGGGCCCCCCGTGAGAAGGTCCTCGGAGACCAAAAACATTCAGTACTTC. It translates as CSVGPPVRRSSETKNIQYF.